The sequence of this T cell receptor beta chain was determined in a study of blood T cell repertoires in COVID-19. Study in general: PBMCs, B-cell-depleted T cells, or T cells were the source of the cDNA or gDNA that made up the material.

Sequencing used immunoSEQ multiplex PCR; TCRdb keeps in-frame clones, though not all of them. The sample lists around 360,000 clones, over 75% occurring once. The J segment lost 6 bases and the V segment lost 1 base, leaving 1 base of the junction unmatched. This CDR3 is 15 amino acids long. Germline CDR1 reads MNHEY; CDR2 reads SMNVEV (reference sequence). The study recruited people aged about 18 to 89 years across about 25 US areas. This chain joins TRBV27 and TRBJ1-6; 9 bases match TRBD1. The origin of this receptor is a woman in her twenties or thirties who had recovered from COVID-19. The sequenced sample was PBMCs or T cells enriched from blood (not recorded which). The CDR3 sequence: CASSLWDRANSPLHF. The CDR3, as DNA: TGTGCCAGCAGTTTATGGGACAGGGCTAATTCACCCCTCCACTTT.